This entry features one TCR beta chain sequence. What it binds is not known. The sample belongs to a study of CD8+ T cells in alopecia areata. Overall study results and limits: Higher clonality than in normal scalp was seen in lesional scalp, especially alopecia totalis/universalis. Tissue-resident alphabeta T cells belonging to normal skin likewise get sequenced within scalp specimens.

Extracted RNA was reverse transcribed into cDNA, the sequencing template. The table came from immunoSEQ multiplex PCR; TCRdb's copy has only in-frame clones and leaves some out. The table records over 120,000 clones, around three fifths of them present only once. The V end was cut by 0 bases, the J end by 3 bases, with 5 bases between. The CDR3 runs 12 residues. Germline V gene lookup returns CDR1 GTSNPN and CDR2 SVGIG (reference sequence). The TCR comes from a human donor with alopecia areata. The V gene is TRBV30, the J gene TRBJ1-1; no clear D gene. The specimen was CD4+ T cells sorted from blood, collected at week 0. CDR3 residues: CAWSVPHTEAFF. The CDR3 DNA sequence: TGTGCCTGGAGTGTACCCCACACTGAAGCTTTCTTT.